This T cell receptor beta chain was documented in a study of cytomegalovirus exposure and HLA in healthy donors. Study-wide background: Drawn from HLA-typed donors, about 82 million unique TCRs were held in an early data release. Study-wide results and limits: Researchers reported in a later analysis that a missense DCLRE1C variant was tied to TCR beta V- and J-gene trimming. Data from an earlier analysis indicated that most TCR beta V segments were productive either about 90% or about 30% of the time.

The V gene's germline CDR1 is MNHEY and CDR2 SMNVEV (reference sequence). The CDR3 contains 13 residues. Concerning this clone: Its target is unknown. One end of the junction does not line up with germline, which may come from a read error.

In the PCR, 60 Vbeta and 13 Jbeta primers were used. Sequenced by immunoSEQ multiplex PCR; TCRdb stores in-frame clones only, minus some. The profile shows fewer than 150,000 clones, over 70% of them singletons. The specimen sequenced was PBMCs. The chain carries TRBV27 and TRBJ1-2, with D possibly matching TRBD1 (5 bases). The sequence derives from a woman in her 50s in good health and CMV-seropositive. DNA for the CDR3: TGTGCCGGCAGCCCAGGGTTTCTCTATGGCTACACCTTC. Residues: CAGSPGFLYGYTF.